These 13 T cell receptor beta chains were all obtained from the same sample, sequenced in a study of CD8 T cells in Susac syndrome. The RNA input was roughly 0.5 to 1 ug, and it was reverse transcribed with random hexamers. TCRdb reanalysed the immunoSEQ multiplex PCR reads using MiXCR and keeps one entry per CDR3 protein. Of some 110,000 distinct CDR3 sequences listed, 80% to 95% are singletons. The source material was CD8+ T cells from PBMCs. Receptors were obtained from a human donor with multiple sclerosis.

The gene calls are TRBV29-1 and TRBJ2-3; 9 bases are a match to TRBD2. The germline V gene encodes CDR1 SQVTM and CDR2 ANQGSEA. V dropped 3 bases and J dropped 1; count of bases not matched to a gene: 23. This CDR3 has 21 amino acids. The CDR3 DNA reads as TGCAGCGTTGAGGGTGAATGGGGGCGAGCGGGAGGTCGGATGGGCACAGATACGCAGTATTTT. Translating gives CSVEGEWGRAGGRMGTDTQYF.

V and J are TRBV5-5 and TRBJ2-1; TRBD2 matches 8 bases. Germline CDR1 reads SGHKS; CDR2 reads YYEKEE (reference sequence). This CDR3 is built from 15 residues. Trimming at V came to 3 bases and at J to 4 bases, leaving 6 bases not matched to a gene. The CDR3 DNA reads TGTGCCAGCAGCTCGAATAGCGGGATATACAATGAGCAGTTCTTC. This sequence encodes CASSSNSGIYNEQFF.

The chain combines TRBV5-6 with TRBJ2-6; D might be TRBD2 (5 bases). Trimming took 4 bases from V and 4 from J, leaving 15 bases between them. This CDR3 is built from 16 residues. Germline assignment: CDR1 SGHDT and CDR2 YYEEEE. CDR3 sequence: CASSPLSGRGANVLTF. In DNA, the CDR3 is TGTGCCAGCAGCCCACTGTCGGGAAGGGGGGCCAACGTCCTGACTTTC.

The CDR3 coding sequence is TGTGCCAGTAGTGGAGAAGGGGCCGTCATCGGGGAGCTGTTTTTT. This sequence encodes CASSGEGAVIGELFF. The chain joins TRBV19 to TRBJ2-2; a weak D match, TRBD1 (5 bases). Trimming stripped 5 bases from V and 7 bases from J, with 17 bases between. Germline assignment: CDR1 LNHDA and CDR2 SQIVND (reference sequence). This CDR3 comprises 15 residues.

CDR3 DNA sequence: TGTGCCAGCAGTTTATCCTGGAGTCGGACAGGGTCTGACGGGGAGCTGTTTTTT. It yields the protein CASSLSWSRTGSDGELFF. This chain joins TRBV28 and TRBJ2-2, with 8 bases that match TRBD1. This CDR3 region has 18 residues. Unmatched junction bases numbered 14, after V lost 1 base and J lost 7 bases. Germline values: CDR1 MDHEN, CDR2 SYDVKM.

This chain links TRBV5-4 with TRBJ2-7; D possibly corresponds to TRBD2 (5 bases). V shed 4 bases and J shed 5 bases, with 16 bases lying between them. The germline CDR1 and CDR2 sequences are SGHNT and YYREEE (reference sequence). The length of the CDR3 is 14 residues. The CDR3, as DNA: TGTGCCAGCAGCCGGGCCGGGGAGATCGACGAGCAGTACTTC. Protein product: CASSRAGEIDEQYF.

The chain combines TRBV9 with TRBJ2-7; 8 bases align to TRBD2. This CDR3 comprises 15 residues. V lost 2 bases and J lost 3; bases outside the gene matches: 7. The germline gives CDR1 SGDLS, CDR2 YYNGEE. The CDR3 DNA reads TGTGCCAGCAGCGTTGGCGGGACTAGTGACTACGAGCAGTACTTC. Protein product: CASSVGGTSDYEQYF.

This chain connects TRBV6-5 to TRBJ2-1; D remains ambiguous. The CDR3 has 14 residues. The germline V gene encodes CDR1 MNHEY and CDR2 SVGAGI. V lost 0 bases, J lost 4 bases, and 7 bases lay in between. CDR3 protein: CASSYSVSYNEQFF. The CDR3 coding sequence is TGTGCCAGCAGTTACTCGGTCAGTTACAATGAGCAGTTCTTC.

The CDR3 here is CASSLSRFKAEQYF. As DNA, the CDR3 is TGTGCCAGCAGTTTATCTAGGTTTAAGGCCGAGCAGTACTTC. This chain links TRBV28 with TRBJ2-7; D call uncertain. Germline CDR1 MDHEN, CDR2 SYDVKM. Trimming stripped 1 base from V and 6 bases from J, with 13 bases between. The CDR3 is 14 residues long.

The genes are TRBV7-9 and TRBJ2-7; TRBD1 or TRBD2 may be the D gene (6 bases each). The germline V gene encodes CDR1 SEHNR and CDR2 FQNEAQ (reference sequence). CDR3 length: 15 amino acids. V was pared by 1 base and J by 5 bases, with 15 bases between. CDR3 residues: CASSLEMGGMDEQYV. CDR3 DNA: TGTGCCAGCAGCTTAGAAATGGGGGGCATGGACGAGCAGTACGTC.

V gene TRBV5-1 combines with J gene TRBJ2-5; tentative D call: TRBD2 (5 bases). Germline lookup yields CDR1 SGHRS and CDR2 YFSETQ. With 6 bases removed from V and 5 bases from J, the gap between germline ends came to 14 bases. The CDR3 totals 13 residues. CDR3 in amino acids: CASTSPGWETQYF. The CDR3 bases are TGCGCCAGCACCTCGCCGGGGTGGGAGACCCAGTACTTC. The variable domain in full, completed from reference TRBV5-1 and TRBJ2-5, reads KAGVTQTPRYLIKTRGQQVTLSCSPISGHRSVSWYQQTPGQGLQFLFEYFSETQRNKGNFPGRFSGRQFSNSRSEMNVSTLELGDSALYLCASTSPGWETQYFGPGTRLLVL.

CDR3 region: CSARDSAQVEQFF. In nucleotides, the CDR3 is TGCAGTGCTAGAGATTCTGCGCAGGTTGAGCAGTTCTTC. The chain has TRBV20-1 and TRBJ2-1; D ambiguous. Between the trimmed V and J ends, which lost 0 bases and 9 bases, there was a span of 12 bases. The CDR3 consists of 13 residues. Germline CDR1 and CDR2: DFQATT and SNEGSKA (reference sequence).

The chain's CDR3 is CASSRNRGPGELFF. The CDR3 DNA reads as TGTGCCAGCAGCCGCAACAGGGGCCCGGGGGAGCTGTTTTTT. V is TRBV7-9 and J is TRBJ2-2, with 7 nucleotides matching TRBD1. The trim removed 5 bases at V and 8 bases at J, leaving 8 bases unmatched. Germline V CDR1 and CDR2: SEHNR, FQNEAQ (reference sequence). The CDR3 runs to 14 residues.